The 22 T cell receptor beta chains in this list originate from one sample, sequenced in a study of T cells in Graves' hyperthyroidism and ophthalmopathy. The TCR beta CDR3 regions underwent amplification using RNA transcripts as the source. With the HTBI primer set, the TCR CDR3 went through a first round of RT-PCR. MiXCR was run by TCRdb on the multiplex PCR reads, yielding one entry per CDR3 protein. The sample records approximately 430,000 distinct CDR3 sequences, about a sixth being singletons. The sample comprised blood. The origin of the receptors is a woman younger than 35 with Graves' hyperthyroidism.

The table lists this clonotype with many counts. The CDR3 DNA follows: TGTGCCAGCAGTGAAACGAGCGGGGGGCGGGATACGCAGTATTTT. This codes for CASSETSGGRDTQYF. The chain combines TRBV6-1 with TRBJ2-3, with TRBD2 matching over 9 bases. This CDR3 contains 15 residues. V was clipped by 2 bases and J by 6 bases; unmatched bases: 6. From germline, CDR1 is MNHNS and CDR2 SASEGT.

CDR3 protein: CASSPLIALALSLHEQYF. Written as DNA, the CDR3 is TGTGCCAGCTCTCCTCTCATCGCGCTAGCTCTTTCCTTGCACGAGCAGTACTTC. This chain connects TRBV6-1 to TRBJ2-7; D may be TRBD2 (5 bases). Per germline, CDR1 MNHNS and CDR2 SASEGT. The V and J ends lost 8 bases and 5 bases respectively, with 31 bases between them. This CDR3 has 18 residues.

This clonotype occurred many times. The V call is TRBV6-5, the J call TRBJ1-2; no definite D call. Germline V gene data show CDR1 as MNHEY and CDR2 as SVGAGI. Trimming removed 2 bases at V and 4 bases at J, with 8 bases between. The CDR3 covers 13 residues. This chain's CDR3 is CASSYGEAYGYTF. CDR3 DNA sequence: TGTGCCAGCAGTTACGGGGAAGCCTATGGCTACACCTTC.

This rearrangement joins TRBV28 to TRBJ2-3, with TRBD1 identical over 11 bases. V trimming: 5 bases; J trimming: 4 bases; junction bases outside the gene matches: 11. This CDR3 contains 17 residues. Germline CDR1 MDHEN, CDR2 SYDVKM. CDR3 DNA: TGTGCCAGCAGTACAACCGGGACAGGGGGTTTCGCAGATACGCAGTATTTT. It encodes CASSTTGTGGFADTQYF.

This clonotype turned up a few times. The rearrangement joins TRBV29-1 to TRBJ2-1; 9 bases map to TRBD2. This CDR3 is built from 15 residues. The junction had 11 bases not matched to a gene; V was cut back by 4 bases and J by 7 bases. CDR1 is SQVTM and CDR2 is ANQGSEA in the germline V gene. The CDR3, as DNA: TGCAGCGTTGGACTAGCGGAACCAGTAGGTAATGAGCAGTTCTTC. Translating it yields CSVGLAEPVGNEQFF.

This clonotype has ten or more counts. V gene TRBV11-2 combines with J gene TRBJ2-7; D call uncertain. This CDR3 is 14 amino acids long. The germline CDR1 and CDR2 sequences are SGHAT and FQNNGV. V was cut by 0 bases and J by 1 base, with 7 bases left in between. Here the CDR3 DNA reads TGTGCCAGCAGCTTAGAGTTCACTTCCTACGAGCAGTACTTC. Its protein product is CASSLEFTSYEQYF. The variable domain in full, with the rest retrieved from reference TRBV11-2 and TRBJ2-7, is EAGVAQSPRYKIIEKRQSVAFWCNPISGHATLYWYQQILGQGPKLLIQFQNNGVVDDSQLPKDRFSAERLKGVDSTLKIQPAKLEDSAVYLCASSLEFTSYEQYFGPGTRLTVT.

This chain uses TRBV12-3 or TRBV12-4 with TRBJ1-6; perhaps TRBD1 as D (5 bases). CDR3 size: 15 residues. The V gene lost 3 bases and the J gene lost 8 bases, with 14 bases spanning the gap. The CDR3, as DNA: TGTGCCAGCAGTTTGAGTAAGCAGGGTTATTCACCCCTCCACTTT. Translated, it gives CASSLSKQGYSPLHF.

The J gene is TRBJ2-1, the V gene TRBV9; TRBD2 agrees at 8 bases. Germline CDR1 reads SGDLS; CDR2 reads YYNGEE. The CDR3 consists of 15 residues. The V and J ends lost 0 bases and 8 bases, in that order; junction bases with no gene match: 7. DNA of the CDR3: TGTGCCAGCAGCGTAGCGGGGGGGCCGTTGGATGAGCAGTTCTTC. Its translation: CASSVAGGPLDEQFF.

This chain connects TRBV6-1 to TRBJ2-7; the match to TRBD2 covers 12 bases. The CDR3 covers 16 residues. After removal of 4 bases from V and 3 bases from J, the junction contained 7 bases not matched to a gene. The germline V gene has CDR1 MNHNS and CDR2 SASEGT. For the CDR3, the DNA is TGTGCCAGCAGTGCCCGGGAGACTAGCGGGGGCTACGAGCAGTACTTC. Encoded protein: CASSARETSGGYEQYF.

This chain connects TRBV12-3 or TRBV12-4 to TRBJ2-3; 7 nucleotides match TRBD1. V was pared by 2 bases and J by 0 bases, with 5 bases of the junction left unmatched. The CDR3 is 16 residues long. The CDR3 coding sequence is TGTGCCAGCAGTTTAAGGGGGCCGCGGAGCACAGATACGCAGTATTTT. Protein product: CASSLRGPRSTDTQYF.

The table lists this clonotype with many counts. This CDR3 is CSALPGQGMADTQYF. The CDR3 nucleotides are TGCAGTGCTCTACCGGGACAGGGGATGGCAGATACGCAGTATTTT. This chain links TRBV20-1 with TRBJ2-3, with 10 nucleotides matching TRBD1. The germline gives CDR1 DFQATT, CDR2 SNEGSKA (reference sequence). The CDR3 is 15 amino acids. J lost 4 bases, V lost 5 bases, and 9 bases had no gene match.

This chain joins TRBV19 and TRBJ1-5, with 7 bases lining up with TRBD1. After removal of 3 bases from V and 2 bases from J, the junction contained 4 bases not matched to a gene. Germline V gene lookup returns CDR1 LNHDA and CDR2 SQIVND (reference sequence). The CDR3 consists of 15 residues. The CDR3 reads CASSIPRGGNQPQHF. In nucleotides, the CDR3 is TGTGCCAGTAGTATCCCCAGGGGGGGCAATCAGCCCCAGCATTTT.

This clonotype has ten or more counts. The CDR3 bases are TGTGCCAGCTCACGCGATCCAGCAACTAATGAAAAACTGTTTTTT. Encoded protein: CASSRDPATNEKLFF. The gene calls are TRBV18 and TRBJ1-4; D call uncertain. CDR3 length equals 15 residues. Trimming took 4 bases from V and 0 from J, leaving 9 bases between them. Germline V gives CDR1 KGHSH, CDR2 LQKENI.

This chain uses TRBV29-1 with TRBJ2-7; TRBD1 matches 11 bases. The CDR3 is 14 residues long. Germline V lookup: CDR1 SQVTM, CDR2 ANQGSEA. V shed 4 bases and J 5 bases; nucleotides not matched to a gene: 7. The CDR3 bases are TGCAGCGTTGGCTGGGACAGGGGGGACCACGAGCAGTACTTC. Amino acids: CSVGWDRGDHEQYF.

This clonotype occurred many times. This chain links TRBV5-1 with TRBJ2-5, with 10 bases that match TRBD2. The germline V gene encodes CDR1 SGHRS and CDR2 YFSETQ. Trimming took 1 base from V and 1 from J; bases not matched to a gene: 4. CDR3 size: 16 residues. CDR3 loop: CASSLSASGGQETQYF. CDR3 nucleotide sequence: TGCGCCAGCAGCTTGTCAGCTAGCGGGGGCCAAGAGACCCAGTACTTC.

V usage is TRBV20-1 and J usage is TRBJ2-7; 11 bases are a match to TRBD1. The germline gives CDR1 DFQATT, CDR2 SNEGSKA (reference sequence). This CDR3 contains 13 residues. V was pared by 7 bases and J by 5 bases, with 7 bases of the junction left unmatched. CDR3 amino acids: CSVRGQGGNEQYF. CDR3 in DNA: TGCAGTGTTCGGGGACAGGGGGGGAACGAGCAGTACTTC.

Many counts were recorded for this clonotype. The gene calls are TRBV6-1 and TRBJ2-3; 7 nucleotides line up with TRBD2. Looked up from germline, CDR1 is MNHNS and CDR2 is SASEGT. V lost 6 bases and J lost 1; bases outside the gene matches: 10. The CDR3 contains 16 residues. The CDR3 bases are TGTGCCAGCAGATTCAAGGGGACTAAGGGCACAGATACGCAGTATTTT. Residues: CASRFKGTKGTDTQYF.

In its sample, this clonotype was seen many times. V usage is TRBV7-2 and J usage is TRBJ1-2; TRBD1 matches at 7 bases. V was pared by 2 bases and J by 8 bases, with 8 bases of the junction left unmatched. CDR3 length: 14 amino acids. Per germline, CDR1 SGHTA and CDR2 FQGNSA. CDR3 in amino acids: CASSLLQGQRGYTF. The CDR3 nucleotides read TGTGCCAGCAGCTTATTACAGGGGCAGAGGGGCTACACCTTC.

This clonotype has at least ten counts. This chain joins TRBV18 and TRBJ2-5, with D unresolved. Deletions cut 4 bases from V and 6 bases from J, with 6 bases between. Germline CDR1 reads KGHSH; CDR2 reads LQKENI. This CDR3 is built from 11 residues. The CDR3 loop reads CASSLLQTQYF. The CDR3 region has the DNA TGTGCCAGCTCACTATTGCAGACCCAGTACTTC.

This clonotype was seen at least ten times. The chain links TRBV10-3 to TRBJ1-1; TRBD1 matches 8 bases. After removal of 9 bases from V and 7 bases from J, the junction contained 10 bases not matched to a gene. This CDR3 has 13 residues. CDR1 and CDR2 from the germline V gene are ENHRY and SYGVKD. Here the CDR3 DNA reads TGTGCCATAACTGAACACACAGGGGGTGAAGCTTTCTTT. Amino acids: CAITEHTGGEAFF.

Details on this clonotype: At one end, the junction sequence differs from germline, possibly due to a read error. The chain has TRBV2 and TRBJ2-5; 9 positions match TRBD2. The germline CDR1 and CDR2 sequences are SNHLY and FYNNEI. The CDR3 spans 18 residues. The CDR3: CASGEAPPSGDDYETQYF. As DNA, the CDR3 is TGTGCCAGCGGTGAAGCGCCTCCTAGCGGGGATGATTATGAGACCCAGTACTTC.

This clonotype appeared many times. V is TRBV4-1 and J is TRBJ2-1, with no clear D. V was clipped by 0 bases and J by 3 bases, with 6 bases between them. In germline, CDR1 is MGHRA, CDR2 YSYEKL. There are 14 residues in the CDR3. The CDR3: CASSQEDNYNEQFF. CDR3 sequence (DNA): TGCGCCAGCAGCCAAGAGGATAACTACAATGAGCAGTTCTTC.